Following are 27 T cell receptor beta chains from one sample sequenced in a study of identical twins. TCRdb used MiXCR to reprocess the 5' RACE reads, holding one entry per CDR3 protein. The sample holds approximately 680,000 distinct CDR3 sequences; 7% to 7.5% are singletons and the top ten take less than 2%. The data also belong to a second study, concerning yellow fever vaccine responses in identical twins.

The sample was PBMCs. The receptors stem from a woman between 18 and 30 years old in good health.

This chain joins TRBV5-8 and TRBJ1-5; D unresolved. Germline lookup yields CDR1 SGHTS and CDR2 YDEGEE. Trimming removed 4 bases at V and 7 bases at J, with 15 bases between. There are 14 residues in the CDR3. CDR3 coding DNA: TGTGCCAGCAGCCCTTACCCCGGTCGGCAGCCCCAGCATTTT. Protein product: CASSPYPGRQPQHF.

This chain connects TRBV5-6 to TRBJ2-4; D remains ambiguous. There are 14 residues in the CDR3. Germline V gives CDR1 SGHDT, CDR2 YYEEEE. The V end was cut by 0 bases, the J end by 5 bases, with 9 bases between. CDR3 amino acids: CASSLAGWENIQYF. CDR3 DNA sequence: TGTGCCAGCAGCTTGGCCGGTTGGGAAAACATTCAGTACTTC.

The chain has TRBV5-1 and TRBJ2-1; a weak D match, TRBD1 (5 bases). Germline CDR1 reads SGHRS; CDR2 reads YFSETQ. This CDR3 comprises 14 residues. V lost 6 bases to trimming and J lost 5 bases, with 15 bases between them. The CDR3 DNA reads as TGCGCCAGCACGTTGGCAGGGTGGAACAATGAGCAGTTCTTC. Protein: CASTLAGWNNEQFF.

In this sample, this clonotype turned up a few times. The chain employs TRBV7-9 and TRBJ2-1; 8 nucleotides agree with TRBD2. CDR3 length: 15 residues. The V gene's germline CDR1 is SEHNR and CDR2 FQNEAQ (reference sequence). Trimming cost V 4 bases and J 8 bases; bases outside gene matches: 10. The DNA for the CDR3 is TGTGCCAGCAGCTCCGCGGGGGGCGCCGGAGATGAGCAGTTCTTC. Amino acid sequence: CASSSAGGAGDEQFF.

Concerning this clonotype itself: One junction end disagrees with the germline gene, perhaps due to a read error. The genes are TRBV4-1 and TRBJ1-6, with D possibly matching TRBD1 (6 bases). Germline V gene sequence: CDR1 MGHRA, CDR2 YSYEKL. This CDR3 comprises 16 residues. The CDR3 DNA is TGCGACAGCAGCCAAATGTCGCAGGGGAATAATTCACCCCTCCACTTT. This sequence encodes CDSSQMSQGNNSPLHF.

In regard to this clonotype: A clone one base away is much larger, so this may be a read error. The chain employs TRBV20-1 and TRBJ1-1; 7 bases line up with TRBD1. Trimming removed 2 bases from V and 7 bases from J; junction bases left unmatched: 13. Germline V lookup: CDR1 DFQATT, CDR2 SNEGSKA (reference sequence). This CDR3 region has 15 residues. The CDR3 is CSARHPTGLKGEAFF. In DNA form, the CDR3 reads TGCAGTGCTAGACATCCGACAGGGTTGAAGGGTGAAGCTTTCTTT.

The table lists this clonotype with a few counts. The rearrangement uses TRBV28 and TRBJ2-5, with TRBD2 matching over 12 bases. There are 16 residues in the CDR3. From germline, CDR1 is MDHEN and CDR2 SYDVKM. V was pared by 5 bases and J by 5 bases, with 9 bases of the junction left unmatched. The CDR3 bases are TGTGCCAGCAGTCTTCTAGCGGGAGGGCCGAGGGAGACCCAGTACTTC. As protein: CASSLLAGGPRETQYF. Full variable domain (missing parts from reference TRBV28 and TRBJ2-5): DVKVTQSSRYLVKRTGEKVFLECVQDMDHENMFWYRQDPGLGLRLIYFSYDVKMKEKGDIPEGYSVSREKKERFSLILESASTNQTSMYLCASSLLAGGPRETQYFGPGTRLLVL.

Only a few counts were recorded for this clonotype. The rearrangement links TRBV28 to TRBJ2-1, with no clear D. V was cut by 1 base and J by 9 bases, with 19 bases left in between. This CDR3 has 16 amino acids. In germline, CDR1 is MDHEN, CDR2 SYDVKM. Here the CDR3 reads CASSLSRAHMVGEQFF. The DNA of the CDR3 is TGTGCCAGCAGTTTATCACGGGCCCATATGGTGGGTGAGCAGTTCTTC.

The chain recombines TRBV29-1 with TRBJ2-5; 15 bases match TRBD2. The V gene end was trimmed by 6 bases and the J gene end by 2 bases; junction bases not matched to a gene: 4. Germline V gene data show CDR1 as SQVTM and CDR2 as ANQGSEA. CDR3 length equals 15 residues. CDR3 in amino acids: CSVGTSGRQQETQYF. CDR3 DNA sequence: TGCAGCGTGGGGACTAGCGGGAGGCAACAAGAGACCCAGTACTTC.

This clonotype was detected many times. This sequence joins TRBV5-5 and TRBJ2-5; D is uncertain. Germline V gives CDR1 SGHKS, CDR2 YYEKEE (reference sequence). V shed 4 bases and J shed 1 base, with 14 bases lying between them. This CDR3 comprises 15 residues. For the CDR3, the DNA is TGTGCCAGCAGCAAGCAGGTGGCGGCCCAAGAGACCCAGTACTTC. This gives the protein CASSKQVAAQETQYF.

V and J are TRBV3-1 and TRBJ2-5; no clear D. The CDR3 runs to 13 residues. With 1 base removed from V and 3 bases from J, the gap between germline ends came to 6 bases. CDR1 is LGHDT, CDR2 YNNKEL, per germline (reference sequence). The chain's CDR3 is CASSQGRKETQYF. The DNA for the CDR3 is TGTGCCAGCAGCCAAGGACGGAAAGAGACCCAGTACTTC.

This clonotype was detected many times. The CDR3 here is CSASETSGNEQFF. CDR3 DNA sequence: TGCAGTGCTAGTGAAACTAGCGGCAATGAGCAGTTCTTC. The chain is built from TRBV20-1 and TRBJ2-1; 8 bases line up with TRBD2. J lost 6 bases, V lost 3 bases, and 4 bases had no gene match. CDR1 is DFQATT and CDR2 is SNEGSKA in the germline V gene (reference sequence). The CDR3 runs to 13 residues.

This clonotype was seen more than once but under ten times. V gene TRBV7-6 combines with J gene TRBJ1-2, with a tentative D call TRBD1 (5 bases). The CDR3 is 13 residues long. Germline V gene data show CDR1 as SGHVS and CDR2 as FNYEAQ. Trimming took off 2 bases at V and 7 bases at J, with 11 bases between the two ends. CDR3 region: CASSLTGSVGYTF. CDR3 bases: TGTGCCAGCAGCTTAACAGGCTCGGTTGGCTACACCTTC.

The chain links TRBV12-3 or TRBV12-4 to TRBJ2-3, with 11 bases fitting TRBD2. V was pared by 6 bases and J by 1 base, with 6 bases of the junction left unmatched. CDR3 length: 16 amino acids. The CDR3 sequence is CASRGLADLGTDTQYF. CDR3 DNA sequence: TGTGCCAGCAGGGGACTAGCGGATCTTGGCACAGATACGCAGTATTTT.

This clonotype was detected many times. V is TRBV12-3 or TRBV12-4 and J is TRBJ2-1; the match to TRBD2 covers 10 bases. The junction had 15 bases not matched to a gene; V was cut back by 7 bases and J by 9 bases. This CDR3 comprises 16 residues. CDR3 sequence (DNA): TGTGCCAGCACCCCATGGACTAGCGGCCCTTGGGGTGAGCAGTTCTTC. Amino acid sequence: CASTPWTSGPWGEQFF.

This clonotype showed up just a few times. The CDR3 here is CASSGTGDYTDTQYF. CDR3 in DNA: TGTGCCAGCAGCGGTACAGGCGATTACACAGATACGCAGTATTTT. The chain couples TRBV9 to TRBJ2-3; tentatively, D is TRBD1 (5 bases). CDR3 size: 15 residues. V was cut by 3 bases and J by 2 bases, with 13 bases left in between. CDR1 is SGDLS and CDR2 is YYNGEE in the germline V gene.

This chain joins TRBV18 and TRBJ2-3; D is undetermined. This CDR3 has 13 residues. Germline lookup yields CDR1 KGHSH and CDR2 LQKENI. Trimming pared 3 bases from V and 5 bases from J, leaving 9 bases between. The CDR3 loop is CASSPTPKDTQYF. In DNA form, the CDR3 reads TGTGCCAGCTCACCCACCCCAAAAGATACGCAGTATTTT.

This clonotype was seen a handful of times. This CDR3 reads CATRGAVSNEQFF. CDR3 bases: TGTGCCACTCGGGGGGCCGTCTCGAATGAGCAGTTCTTC. J is TRBJ2-1 and V is TRBV6-4, with D possibly matching TRBD2 (7 bases). Trimming stripped 10 bases from V and 7 bases from J, with 17 bases between. This CDR3 has 13 residues. Germline V gene data show CDR1 as MRHNA and CDR2 as SNTAGT.

This clonotype was seen only a few times. The chain combines TRBV20-1 with TRBJ2-5; TRBD2 matches at 8 bases. The V gene end was trimmed by 1 base and the J gene end by 2 bases; junction bases not matched to a gene: 6. This CDR3 has 15 amino acids. Per the germline V gene, CDR1 is DFQATT and CDR2 is SNEGSKA (reference sequence). The DNA for the CDR3 is TGCAGTGCTAGAGCCCACGGGGGGGGGCAAGAGACCCAGTACTTC. Protein sequence: CSARAHGGGQETQYF.

In this sample, this clonotype turned up many times. The genes are TRBV11-2 and TRBJ2-1; D may be TRBD1 (5 bases). V gave up 4 bases and J gave up 3 bases, with 7 bases separating them. The CDR3 consists of 13 residues. Germline loops: CDR1 SGHAT, CDR2 FQNNGV. The CDR3 DNA reads TGTGCCAGCAGCTACGACAGCTACAATGAGCAGTTCTTC. Translation: CASSYDSYNEQFF.

This clonotype was seen ten or more times. This chain links TRBV7-9 with TRBJ1-5; no firm D call. Trimming pared 5 bases from V and 7 bases from J, leaving 18 bases between. The CDR3 has 15 residues. Germline CDR1 reads SEHNR; CDR2 reads FQNEAQ (reference sequence). CDR3 coding DNA: TGTGCCAGCAGCCCCGATGAGAGGGATGTCCAGCCCCAGCATTTT. Amino acids: CASSPDERDVQPQHF.

In this sample, this clonotype turned up a few times. The V call is TRBV11-2, the J call TRBJ2-5; D is possibly TRBD2 (5 bases). Germline V gene data show CDR1 as SGHAT and CDR2 as FQNNGV. The CDR3 is 13 amino acids. The V and J ends lost 3 bases and 5 bases respectively, with 10 bases between them. CDR3 protein: CASSFTSTETQYF. CDR3 DNA: TGTGCCAGCAGCTTCACTAGTACGGAGACCCAGTACTTC.

Only a few counts were recorded for this clonotype. The chain links TRBV20-1 to TRBJ1-2; 9 nucleotides match TRBD1. This CDR3 is built from 13 residues. V lost 6 bases and J lost 5; bases outside the gene matches: 7. Looked up from germline, CDR1 is DFQATT and CDR2 is SNEGSKA (reference sequence). The CDR3 spells CSAPRDRVYGYTF. DNA of the CDR3: TGCAGTGCCCCGCGGGACAGGGTGTATGGCTACACCTTC.

In this sample, this clonotype turned up many times. The rearrangement uses TRBV7-9 and TRBJ1-2; TRBD1 might be the D (5 bases). V gave up 5 bases and J gave up 8 bases, with 15 bases separating them. This CDR3 comprises 13 residues. Germline V CDR1 and CDR2: SEHNR, FQNEAQ (reference sequence). For the CDR3, the DNA is TGTGCCAGCAGCGTACAGGCACCGGGGGGCTACACCTTC. Protein product: CASSVQAPGGYTF.

At least ten counts were recorded for this clonotype. This chain joins TRBV12-3 or TRBV12-4 and TRBJ1-2; D is undetermined. V gave up 4 bases and J gave up 7 bases, with 10 bases separating them. The CDR3 has 12 residues. Here the CDR3 DNA reads TGTGCCAGCAGTTCGGACCTGTTTGGCTACACCTTC. This codes for CASSSDLFGYTF.

This clonotype was seen many times. The chain combines TRBV3-1 with TRBJ2-3; D is ambiguous. V was clipped by 4 bases and J by 5 bases, with 7 bases between them. The germline V gene encodes CDR1 LGHDT and CDR2 YNNKEL (reference sequence). There are 12 residues in the CDR3. The CDR3: CASSPQRDTQYF. The CDR3 nucleotides are TGTGCCAGCAGCCCCCAACGAGATACGCAGTATTTT.

This clonotype was counted between two and nine times. The rearrangement uses TRBV29-1 and TRBJ2-7; either TRBD1 or TRBD2 may supply D (7 bases each). The CDR3 contains 13 residues. The germline CDR1 and CDR2 sequences are SQVTM and ANQGSEA. V shed 4 bases and J shed 2 bases, with 12 bases lying between them. This CDR3 is CSVGQGGAYEQYV. The CDR3 region has the DNA TGCAGCGTTGGACAGGGAGGGGCCTACGAGCAGTACGTC.